The T cell receptor (beta chain) described here comes from a study of blood T cell repertoires in COVID-19. Looking at the study overall: COVID-19 samples, acute and convalescent, were from the United States, Italy and Spain. PBMCs, B-cell-depleted T cells, or T cells were the source of the cDNA or gDNA that made up the material.

Trimming removed 3 bases at V and 7 bases at J, with 7 bases between. Germline V gene lookup returns CDR1 SGHKS and CDR2 YYEKEE (reference sequence). This CDR3 region has 12 residues. In the original processing: Researchers report that nucleated cell counts were estimated from reference gene primer amplification. Repertoires were generated with immunoSEQ multiplex PCR, while TCRdb's copy carries only in-frame clones and drops some. For V, J and clone size, that table is used; D and trimming come from the DNA. The sample includes 170,000 or so clones, 87% seen only once; the top ten take around 7%. The material sequenced was PBMCs or T cells enriched from blood (not recorded which). The V and J genes are TRBV5-5 and TRBJ1-4, with D perhaps TRBD1 (6 bases). The source of this sequence is a woman in her fifties or sixties who had recovered from COVID-19. CDR3 amino acids: CASSSRGEKLFF. CDR3 sequence (DNA): TGTGCCAGCAGCTCCAGGGGTGAAAAACTGTTTTTT.